This TCR beta chain was obtained from a study of shared clonotypes between healthy human individuals. Study observations and caveats: Some naive CD4 clonotypes, 4% to 6%, turned up in common across a handful of donors. Blood alone was sampled, and tissue repertoires likely differ.

Within Nashville, Tennessee resided all donors, each a Caucasian adult. Germline-derived CDR1 and CDR2 are LNHDA and SQIVND (reference sequence). This CDR3 contains 14 residues. Trimming took 6 bases from V and 8 from J; bases not matched to a gene: 5. Every subset's genomic DNA went evenly onto several immunoSEQ plates. Generated by immunoSEQ multiplex PCR, the TCRdb table keeps only in-frame clones and is missing some. The sample has a few hundred thousand clones; 60% to 70% are singletons. A remark on this clone: Its cognate antigen is unknown.

This TCR came from a man aged 30 to 39 in good health. V usage is TRBV19 and J usage is TRBJ2-2; TRBD1 agrees at 11 bases. Sequences were obtained from memory CD4+ T cells sorted from blood. Subset specified: CD45RA-negative fraction. CDR3 DNA: TGTGCCAGTAGGGGACAGGGGGAGAGAGGGGAGCTGTTTTTT. Its protein product is CASRGQGERGELFF.